This T cell receptor beta chain appears in the sequencing data of a study of blood T cell repertoires in COVID-19. The overall study: Both acute and convalescent COVID-19 samples were obtained from the United States, Italy and Spain. Sample material is recorded as cDNA or gDNA derived from T cells, B-cell-depleted T cells, or PBMCs.

Germline assignment: CDR1 MDHEN and CDR2 SYDVKM. This CDR3 contains 14 residues. The junction had 7 bases not matched to a gene; V was cut back by 7 bases and J by 3 bases. Under the authors' procedure: Counts of nucleated cells, estimated from reference gene primer amplification, were obtained. Profiling relied on immunoSEQ multiplex PCR, and the TCRdb table lists in-frame clones only, not all of them. V and J calls and clone size are those listed in that table; D and trimming were worked out from the DNA. This table holds 280,000 or so clones, around 88% found once. This clonotype originated in a young woman who had recovered from COVID-19. The rearrangement uses TRBV28 and TRBJ2-7, with 9 positions matching TRBD1. Sequenced: peripheral blood. The CDR3 DNA reads as TGTGCCAGCACCTCAGACAGGGGGGACTACGAGCAGTACTTC. This translates into CASTSDRGDYEQYF.